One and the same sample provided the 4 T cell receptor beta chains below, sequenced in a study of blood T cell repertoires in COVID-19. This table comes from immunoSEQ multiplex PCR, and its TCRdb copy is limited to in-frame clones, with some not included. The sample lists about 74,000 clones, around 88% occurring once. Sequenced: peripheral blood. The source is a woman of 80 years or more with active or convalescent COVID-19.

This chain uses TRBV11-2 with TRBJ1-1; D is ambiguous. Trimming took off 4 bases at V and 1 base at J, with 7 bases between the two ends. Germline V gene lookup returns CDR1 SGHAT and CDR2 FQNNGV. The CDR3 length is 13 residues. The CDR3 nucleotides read TGTGCCAGCAGCTCCCAAAAGAACACTGAAGCTTTCTTT. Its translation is CASSSQKNTEAFF. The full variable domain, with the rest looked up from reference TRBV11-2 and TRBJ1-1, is EAGVAQSPRYKIIEKRQSVAFWCNPISGHATLYWYQQILGQGPKLLIQFQNNGVVDDSQLPKDRFSAERLKGVDSTLKIQPAKLEDSAVYLCASSSQKNTEAFFGQGTRLTVV.

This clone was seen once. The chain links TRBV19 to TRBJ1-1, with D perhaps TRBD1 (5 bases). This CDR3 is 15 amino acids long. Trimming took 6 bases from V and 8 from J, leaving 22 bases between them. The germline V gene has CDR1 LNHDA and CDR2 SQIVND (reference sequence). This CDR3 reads CASSPHITGAAEAFF. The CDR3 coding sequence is TGTGCCAGTAGCCCACACATCACTGGGGCAGCCGAAGCTTTCTTT.

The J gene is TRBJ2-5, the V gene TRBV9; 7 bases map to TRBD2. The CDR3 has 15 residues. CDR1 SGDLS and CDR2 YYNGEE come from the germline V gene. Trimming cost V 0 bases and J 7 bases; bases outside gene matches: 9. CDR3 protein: CASSVGGGVDVTQYF. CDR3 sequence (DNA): TGTGCCAGCAGCGTAGGGGGAGGGGTTGACGTGACCCAGTACTTC.

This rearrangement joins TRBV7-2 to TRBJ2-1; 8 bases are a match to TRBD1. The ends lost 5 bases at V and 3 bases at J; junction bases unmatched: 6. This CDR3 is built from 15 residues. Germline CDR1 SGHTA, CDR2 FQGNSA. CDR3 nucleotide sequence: TGTGCCAGCAGCCCTGACAGGGGTGGCTACAATGAGCAGTTCTTC. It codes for CASSPDRGGYNEQFF.